The present entry profiles one TCR beta chain with its context. Participant ages covered about 18 to 90 years across 20 to 30 US areas. Clinical histories supplied by participants themselves formed the basis of cohort assignment. The data are from a study of blood T cell repertoires in COVID-19. For the study at large: Nucleic acid was either cDNA or gDNA, and it came from T cells, B-cell-depleted T cells, or PBMCs.

CDR3 length: 15 amino acids. Assay: immunoSEQ multiplex PCR; the TCRdb copy retains only in-frame clones and omits some. The table includes some 180,000 clones, approximately 90% detected once. V usage is TRBV21-1 and J usage is TRBJ2-3; the table's D call of TRBD1 was not tested on the DNA. TRBV21-1 is recorded as a pseudogene. The sequencing input was PBMCs or T cells enriched from blood (not recorded which). The receptor comes from a middle-aged woman in a cohort exposed to, infected with or recovered from COVID-19 (not recorded which). Here the CDR3 DNA reads TGTGCCAGCAGCAAGGACCCGACAGGGGCAGATACGCAGTATTTT. Residues: CASSKDPTGADTQYF.